Listed here are 20 T cell receptor beta chains from one sample, sequenced in a study of CD8 T cells in ankylosing spondylitis. Study-wide points: Blood of patients with ankylosing spondylitis appeared to be characterized by a TCR beta motif of fewer than 10 highly homologous variants.

Antigen specificity for these receptors is unknown. In TCRdb, the 5' RACE reads were re-called with MiXCR into one record per CDR3 protein. The sample consists of just under 550,000 distinct CDR3 sequences, 9.5% to 15% of them appearing once. The sample comprised blood, either unsorted or a sorted T cell fraction (not recorded which). All receptors derive from a male donor with ankylosing spondylitis.

J is TRBJ2-2 and V is TRBV20-1; a possible D gene is TRBD2 (5 bases). Trimming stripped 1 base from V and 5 bases from J, with 11 bases between. This CDR3 is built from 14 residues. The V gene's germline CDR1 is DFQATT and CDR2 SNEGSKA (reference sequence). This CDR3 is CSARGTGGTGELFF. In DNA, the CDR3 is TGCAGTGCTAGAGGGACCGGCGGGACCGGGGAGCTGTTTTTT.

This clonotype came up a few times. V gene TRBV5-1 combines with J gene TRBJ1-4; D not certain. The ends were cut back, 4 bases at V and 0 bases at J, with 7 bases in the middle. This CDR3 comprises 14 residues. The germline V gene has CDR1 SGHRS and CDR2 YFSETQ. The CDR3, as DNA: TGCGCCAGCAGCCCCTTTGCAACTAATGAAAAACTGTTTTTT. It specifies CASSPFATNEKLFF.

This clonotype was seen only a few times. The chain couples TRBV6-1 to TRBJ1-6, with TRBD1 as a possible D gene (6 bases). V was shortened by 6 bases and J by 10 bases, with 22 bases between the two germline ends. The CDR3 loop spans 16 amino acids. The germline V gene has CDR1 MNHNS and CDR2 SASEGT. Here the CDR3 reads CASSSEPGQVKSPLHF. DNA for the CDR3: TGTGCCAGCAGCTCCGAACCGGGACAAGTGAAATCACCCCTCCACTTT.

In its sample, this clonotype was seen a few times. The chain carries TRBV28 and TRBJ2-7, with no clear D. The CDR3 has 12 amino acids. Germline CDR1 MDHEN, CDR2 SYDVKM. The V gene lost 3 bases and the J gene lost 4 bases, with 7 bases spanning the gap. This CDR3 reads CASSFGDYEQYV. In DNA form, the CDR3 reads TGTGCCAGCAGTTTTGGAGATTACGAGCAGTACGTC.

This rearrangement joins TRBV20-1 to TRBJ1-2, with unresolved D. This CDR3 has 11 residues. CDR1 and CDR2 (germline): DFQATT, SNEGSKA (reference sequence). The CDR3 here is CTGYGDYGYTF. CDR3 bases: TGCACCGGGTACGGGGACTATGGCTACACCTTC.

This clonotype was seen a few times. The chain carries TRBV20-1 and TRBJ2-7, with D perhaps TRBD1 or TRBD2 (5 bases each). Germline-derived CDR1 and CDR2 are DFQATT and SNEGSKA (reference sequence). V dropped 3 bases and J dropped 6 bases, with 15 bases sitting between them. This CDR3 is 13 amino acids long. The CDR3 sequence: CSARTGPRGEQYF. For the CDR3, the DNA is TGCAGTGCTAGGACGGGACCCCGAGGCGAGCAGTACTTC.

This clonotype was observed a few times. The gene calls are TRBV6-1 and TRBJ2-5; TRBD1 matches 8 bases. J gave up 4 bases and V 3 bases, and 7 bases lay outside the gene matches. The CDR3 has 15 amino acids. Germline assignment: CDR1 MNHNS and CDR2 SASEGT. In DNA form, the CDR3 reads TGTGCCAGCAGTGAGAGCTGGACAGGGTCAGAGACCCAGTACTTC. This codes for CASSESWTGSETQYF.

This chain links TRBV5-1 with TRBJ2-5, with D perhaps matching TRBD1 (6 bases). The germline V and J ends were trimmed by 4 bases and 0 bases, with 19 bases remaining between them. This CDR3 has 17 amino acids. Germline loops: CDR1 SGHRS, CDR2 YFSETQ. This CDR3 is CASSEFRDTDHQETQYF. CDR3 nucleotide sequence: TGCGCCAGCAGCGAATTCCGGGACACCGATCACCAAGAGACCCAGTACTTC.

The table lists this clonotype with a few counts. The chain carries TRBV7-2 and TRBJ2-7; tentatively, D is TRBD2 (6 bases). The germline gives CDR1 SGHTA, CDR2 FQGNSA. V was trimmed by 3 bases and J by 5 bases, leaving 14 bases between them. The CDR3 has 14 residues. The CDR3 nucleotides are TGTGCCAGCAGCTTGGGACTTAAGGACCACGAGCAGTACTTC. This sequence encodes CASSLGLKDHEQYF. The whole variable domain, filled in from reference TRBV7-2 and TRBJ2-7, reads GAGVSQSPSNKVTEKGKDVELRCDPISGHTALYWYRQSLGQGLEFLIYFQGNSAPDKSGLPSDRFSAERTGGSVSTLTIQRTQQEDSAVYLCASSLGLKDHEQYFGPGTRLTVT.

The V gene is TRBV7-2, the J gene TRBJ2-1; TRBD2 might be the D (5 bases). The V gene's germline CDR1 is SGHTA and CDR2 FQGNSA. The V gene lost 5 bases and the J gene lost 6 bases, with 17 bases spanning the gap. The CDR3 is 15 amino acids. CDR3 sequence (DNA): TGTGCCAGCAGCACCACCCTACTAGGATCCAATGAGCAGTTCTTC. The encoded protein is CASSTTLLGSNEQFF.

This clonotype showed up many times. The rearrangement links TRBV7-2 to TRBJ2-1, with TRBD2 identical over 8 bases. There are 19 residues in the CDR3. V lost 3 bases, J lost 0 bases, and 13 bases stayed unmatched. CDR1 is SGHTA and CDR2 is FQGNSA in the germline V gene. CDR3 sequence: CASSFRLTSGTYSYNEQFF. CDR3 nucleotides: TGTGCCAGCAGCTTCAGGCTAACTAGCGGAACGTACTCCTACAATGAGCAGTTCTTC.

The chain carries TRBV7-9 and TRBJ2-7; TRBD2 is a possible D gene (7 bases). CDR3 size: 15 residues. Germline loops: CDR1 SEHNR, CDR2 FQNEAQ (reference sequence). Trimming took off 7 bases at V and 3 bases at J, with 19 bases between the two ends. The CDR3 coding sequence is TGTGCCAGCAACCGGGGGGACACCGAAGACTACGAGCAGTACTTC. This translates into CASNRGDTEDYEQYF.

In its sample, this clonotype was seen many times. The chain recombines TRBV10-3 with TRBJ1-3; a weak D match, TRBD1 (5 bases). Germline lookup yields CDR1 ENHRY and CDR2 SYGVKD. V dropped 7 bases and J dropped 1 base, with 14 bases sitting between them. The CDR3 runs 15 residues. Here the CDR3 reads CAINLDRSSGNTIYF. Written as DNA, the CDR3 is TGTGCCATCAACCTAGACAGATCTTCTGGAAACACCATATATTTT.

A few counts support this clonotype. The chain couples TRBV5-8 to TRBJ2-7; D is perhaps TRBD2 (5 bases). This CDR3 has 16 amino acids. The germline CDR1 and CDR2 sequences are SGHTS and YDEGEE. V lost 4 bases, J lost 2 bases, and 19 bases lay in between. CDR3 sequence: CASSIGVRLRTYEQYV. The DNA for the CDR3 is TGTGCCAGCAGCATCGGGGTGCGTCTGAGAACCTACGAGCAGTACGTC.

The table lists this clonotype with many counts. This chain joins TRBV20-1 and TRBJ2-7; possible D gene TRBD1, 5 bases. Germline V gene lookup returns CDR1 DFQATT and CDR2 SNEGSKA (reference sequence). With 5 bases removed from V and 2 bases from J, the gap between germline ends came to 13 bases. This CDR3 is built from 13 residues. The DNA for the CDR3 is TGCAGTGCTGCCTTAGGGGTCACCTACGAGCAGTACTTC. Translated, it gives CSAALGVTYEQYF.

This clonotype occurred a few times. This chain links TRBV12-3 or TRBV12-4 with TRBJ2-1; 8 bases line up with TRBD2. V shed 7 bases, J shed 9 bases, and the junction held 14 bases outside the gene matches. The CDR3 length is 15 residues. Here the CDR3 reads CASTLGLVVRGEQFF. CDR3 in DNA: TGTGCCAGCACCCTGGGACTAGTCGTTCGGGGTGAGCAGTTCTTC.

This clonotype occurred a few times. The rearrangement joins TRBV2 to TRBJ1-6, with a possible D match to TRBD1 (5 bases). The CDR3 sequence is 15 residues long. V gave up 3 bases and J gave up 7 bases, with 13 bases separating them. Germline values: CDR1 SNHLY, CDR2 FYNNEI. The chain's CDR3 is CASSELGRVNSPLHF. The CDR3 DNA reads as TGTGCCAGCAGTGAGTTGGGCAGGGTGAATTCACCCCTCCACTTT.

This clonotype was seen only a few times. This chain uses TRBV5-1 with TRBJ2-2; 9 bases fit TRBD2. The CDR3 totals 14 residues. J lost 1 base, V lost 7 bases, and 2 bases had no gene match. Germline V gives CDR1 SGHRS, CDR2 YFSETQ. The CDR3 loop is CASGLAQNTGELFF. The DNA for the CDR3 is TGCGCCAGCGGACTAGCGCAGAACACCGGGGAGCTGTTTTTT.

The chain is built from TRBV2 and TRBJ2-5; the match to TRBD1 covers 12 bases. The trim removed 5 bases at V and 7 bases at J, leaving 20 bases unmatched. CDR1 is SNHLY and CDR2 is FYNNEI in the germline V gene. The CDR3 spans 19 residues. CDR3 DNA sequence: TGTGCCAGCAGTCAATCCTCGGGACAGGGGGCTTTAGCCCCCGGGACCCAGTACTTC. Encoded protein: CASSQSSGQGALAPGTQYF. The full variable domain, its missing parts supplied by reference TRBV2 and TRBJ2-5, is EPEVTQTPSHQVTQMGQEVILRCVPISNHLYFYWYRQILGQKVEFLVSFYNNEISEKSEIFDDQFSVERPDGSNFTLKIRSTKLEDSAMYFCASSQSSGQGALAPGTQYFGPGTRLLVL.

Here the CDR3 DNA reads TGTGCCAGCTCACCAGCCGGGACTAGGGCCGCCAATGAGCAGTTCTTC. Its protein is CASSPAGTRAANEQFF. V and J are TRBV18 and TRBJ2-1; TRBD2 matches 8 bases. In germline, CDR1 is KGHSH, CDR2 LQKENI. The ends lost 2 bases at V and 6 bases at J; junction bases unmatched: 9. The CDR3 covers 16 residues.